This TCR beta chain was profiled in a study of technical replicates of blood from a few donors. V was cut by 4 bases and J by 2 bases, with 5 bases left in between. This CDR3 has 11 amino acids. Germline V gives CDR1 GTSNPN, CDR2 SVGIG (reference sequence). This clone was seen a few times. Produced via immunoSEQ multiplex PCR; TCRdb's table is partial and in-frame only. The sample includes under 75,000 clones, around 96% of them seen just once. The gene calls are TRBV30 and TRBJ1-1; D remains ambiguous. Sequenced input: T cells isolated from PBMCs. The sequence derives from a human donor in good health. This CDR3 is CAWIFNTEAFF. The CDR3 DNA follows: TGTGCCTGGATCTTTAACACTGAAGCTTTCTTT. The variable domain in full, completed from reference TRBV30 and TRBJ1-1, reads SQTIHQWPATLVQPVGSPLSLECTVEGTSNPNLYWYRQAAGRGLQLLFYSVGIGQISSEVPQNLSASRPQDRQFILSSKKLLLSDSGFYLCAWIFNTEAFFGQGTRLTVV.